This is a list of T cell receptor beta chains from one sample in a study of cytomegalovirus exposure and HLA in healthy donors. Only in-frame clones appear in the TCRdb table, and some are missing; sequencing was by immunoSEQ multiplex PCR. The sample has roughly 180,000 clones, about 86% seen once; the top ten hold 2.1%. Sequencing was done on a sample of PBMCs. These TCRs come from a woman younger than 35 in good health and CMV-seropositive. The CDR3 runs from the conserved cysteine through the conserved F or W. A D gene is named only where the DNA matches it firmly. The listing skips clone size in some rows; elsewhere it reads once, few, many or a size class.

>TRBJ2-5|-|TRBV27|-
TGTGCCAGCAGTTTATGGGCGGACAGTAAAGAGACCCAGTACTTC
CASSLWADSKETQYF
>TRBJ2-5|-|TRBV16|-
TGTGCCAGCAGCCAATCCGGGACATTACAAGAGACCCAGTACTTC
CASSQSGTLQETQYF
>TRBJ2-2|-|TRBV6-4|TRBD2
TGTGCCAGCAGTGACTCGACGGGGGGCACCGGGGAGCTGTTTTTT
CASSDSTGGTGELFF
>TRBJ2-1|-|TRBV19|TRBD2
TGTGCCAGTAGTTCTTCCGGACTAGCGTTTTCGAATGAGCAGTTCTTC
CASSSSGLAFSNEQFF
>TRBJ1-2|once|TRBV2|-
TGTGCCAGCAGTGAGCTGGGCCACATACGCTATGGCTACACCTTC
CASSELGHIRYGYTF
>TRBJ2-7|-|TRBV5-6|TRBD2
TGTGCCAGCAGCTTCGGGAGGGCGGAAGAGCAGTACTTC
CASSFGRAEEQYF
>TRBJ1-3|-|TRBV30|-
TGTGCCTGGGAGCCCCCAGGCAGAAGTGGAAACACCATATATTTT
CAWEPPGRSGNTIYF
>TRBJ1-3|few|TRBV2|-
TGTGGGAGCAGTGGAGGGGGGGGAACACTCTCTGGAAACACCATATATTTT
CGSSGGGGTLSGNTIYF
>TRBJ2-1|-|TRBV19|TRBD2
TGTGCCAGTAGTTCGGGGGGGTACAATGAGCAGTTCTTC
CASSSGGYNEQFF
>TRBJ1-2|-|TRBV4-1|-
TGCGCCAGCAGCCAAATCAACAGGGAGGGAGGTGGCTACACCTTC
CASSQINREGGGYTF
>TRBJ2-6|-|TRBV7-6|-
TGTGCCAGCAGCTTAGCGCGGGGATCGGGGGCCAACGTCCTGACTTTC
CASSLARGSGANVLTF
>TRBJ1-5|-|TRBV6-5|-
TGTGCCAGCAGTTACGGCAGGGAATCCAATCAGCCCCAGCATTTT
CASSYGRESNQPQHF
>TRBJ1-5|-|TRBV19|-
TGTGCCAGTAGTATGTGGCAGAATCAGCCCCAGCATTTT
CASSMWQNQPQHF
>TRBJ1-2|-|TRBV21-1|-
TGTGCCAGCAGCAAAGCAGGGAGCCGGACAGGGGGCCTCTCCTATGGCTACACCTTC
CASSKAGSRTGGLSYGYTF
>TRBJ2-1|few|TRBV2|-
TGTGCCACCTCCGGGGTGAGCTACAATGAGCAGTTCTTC
CATSGVSYNEQFF
>TRBJ1-2|-|TRBV7-8|-
TGTGCCAGCAGCGACAGGAACTATGGCTACACCTTC
CASSDRNYGYTF
>TRBJ2-2|-|TRBV5-1|-
TGCGCCAGCAGCCGGGGGGCCGAGAACACCGGGGAGCTGTTTTTT
CASSRGAENTGELFF
>TRBJ2-5|few|TRBV27|-
TGTGCCAGCAGTCCCCTAAACAGCCAAACGGAGACCCAGTACTTC
CASSPLNSQTETQYF
>TRBJ1-5|once|TRBV19|-
TGTGCCAGTAGTATGGTGGCAACTCAGCCCCAGCATTTT
CASSMVATQPQHF
>TRBJ2-1|-|TRBV6-1|TRBD2
TGTGCCAGCAGGGTGGGGGGACTAGTCTATGAGCAGTTCTTC
CASRVGGLVYEQFF
>TRBJ2-7|-|TRBV4-3|TRBD2
TGCGCCAGCAGCCAAGCGACTAGCGGGGTTTCATCCTACGAGCAGTACTTC
CASSQATSGVSSYEQYF
>TRBJ2-5|-|TRBV19|-
TGTGCCAGTAGTACCGGGGGATCCATGTACCAAGAGACCCAGTACTTC
CASSTGGSMYQETQYF
>TRBJ2-1|-|TRBV7-9|-
TGTGCCAGCAGCTTAACTCGGGGCTACAATGAGCAGTTCTTC
CASSLTRGYNEQFF
>TRBJ2-7|-|TRBV6-5|-
TGTGCCAGCAGCCCAATCCAGACAGGATACGAGCAGTACTTC
CASSPIQTGYEQYF
>TRBJ1-1|once|TRBV28|-
TGTGCCAGCAGTTCCGGACAGTACACTGAAGCTTTCTTT
CASSSGQYTEAFF
>TRBJ2-5|-|TRBV6-1|TRBD2
TGTGCCAGCAGTGTGGGCGGGGGGGCCGGGGAGACCCAGTACTTC
CASSVGGGAGETQYF
>TRBJ1-5|-|TRBV5-8|-
TGTGCCAGCAGCTTCGGCAGACTCAATCAGCCCCAGCATTTT
CASSFGRLNQPQHF
>TRBJ2-5|-|TRBV11-2|TRBD1
TGTGCCAGCAGCCGAACCGGGACAGGGGGATGGGAGACCCAGTACTTC
CASSRTGTGGWETQYF
>TRBJ2-5|-|TRBV5-4|TRBD2
TGTGCCAGCAGCTTAGCGGGGGCAGGGCGAGAGACCCAGTACTTC
CASSLAGAGRETQYF
>TRBJ2-1|-|TRBV4-2|-
TGTGCCAGCAGCCGATTCCTAGAAGTAAATGAGCAGTTCTTC
CASSRFLEVNEQFF
>TRBJ1-3|-|TRBV30|TRBD1
TGTGCCTGGAGTGGGACAGGGGGGAAAGGAAACACCATATATTTT
CAWSGTGGKGNTIYF
>TRBJ2-6|-|TRBV6-4|TRBD2
TGTGCCAGCAGTGCCACTAGCGTGCCTGGGGCCAACGTCCTGACTTTC
CASSATSVPGANVLTF
>TRBJ1-6|-|TRBV19|TRBD1
TGTGCCAGTGGGTACGGGACAGATAATTCACCCCTCCACTTT
CASGYGTDNSPLHF
>TRBJ1-1|-|TRBV27|TRBD1
TGTGCCAGCAGTGCGACAGGGGGCGCGGGGAACACTGAAGCTTTCTTT
CASSATGGAGNTEAFF
>TRBJ1-1|few|TRBV6-1|-
TGTGCCAGCAGTGACTCAGGGTTGAACACTGAAGCTTTCTTT
CASSDSGLNTEAFF
>TRBJ2-1|-|TRBV6-6|-
TGTGCCAGCAGTTACGACAGGGAGGTGGACAATGAGCAGTTCTTC
CASSYDREVDNEQFF
>TRBJ1-4|-|TRBV19|-
TGTGCCAGTAGTATAACAGGTGTCAGGGAAAAACTGTTTTTT
CASSITGVREKLFF
>TRBJ2-1|-|TRBV25-1|TRBD2
TGTGCCAGCAGTACGGGACTAGCGGGGGGGTATGAGCAGTTCTTC
CASSTGLAGGYEQFF
>TRBJ2-1|few|TRBV7-9|-
TGTGCCAGCAGCCCGCTCCGAGGAGGCATTTACAATGAGCAGTTCTTC
CASSPLRGGIYNEQFF
>TRBJ2-1|-|TRBV27|-
TGTGCCAGCAGTTTTGGTCGGTACAATGAGCAGTTCTTC
CASSFGRYNEQFF
>TRBJ2-2|-|TRBV7-3|-
TGTGCCAGCAGCCTGAGGGTGTCCGGGGAGCTGTTTTTT
CASSLRVSGELFF
>TRBJ1-3|-|TRBV5-6|-
TGTGCCAGCAGCCTGGTTGGGAGGGGAAACACCATATATTTT
CASSLVGRGNTIYF
>TRBJ1-4|-|TRBV9|-
TGTGCCAGCAGCGTAGACTCGTCCCCACCTTCGGATGAAAAACTGTTTTTT
CASSVDSSPPSDEKLFF
>TRBJ1-5|-|TRBV4-2|-
TGTGCCAGCAGCCAAGCAGAGGGTAGCAATCAGCCCCAGCATTTT
CASSQAEGSNQPQHF
>TRBJ2-1|-|TRBV9|-
TGTGCCAGCAGCGTAGAATTGAGCTCCTACAATGAGCAGTTCTTC
CASSVELSSYNEQFF
>TRBJ2-5|-|TRBV10-3|TRBD2
TGTGCCTCCGCGGGGGGGCCCCAAGAGACCCAGTACTTC
CASAGGPQETQYF